A single sample is the source of the 12 T cell receptor beta chains below, sequenced in a study of blood T cells in healthy people across ages. Sample-barcoded 5' priming and a J-beta primer mix drove a second PCR of 7 to 11 cycles. TCRdb re-called the 5' RACE reads with MiXCR, one entry per CDR3 protein. Here the sample spans hundreds of thousands of distinct CDR3 sequences, approximately 49% being singletons. Sequencing used blood. The receptors were sampled from a woman aged 60-75 years in good health.

This chain connects TRBV29-1 to TRBJ2-5; possibly TRBD2 for D (6 bases). The germline V gene has CDR1 SQVTM and CDR2 ANQGSEA. V was cut by 7 bases and J by 3 bases, with 12 bases left in between. The CDR3 has 12 residues. The CDR3 spells CSGNGGEETQYF. DNA of the CDR3: TGCAGCGGCAACGGGGGAGAAGAGACCCAGTACTTC.

The V call is TRBV19, the J call TRBJ2-1, with a possible D match to TRBD2 (6 bases). Germline loops: CDR1 LNHDA, CDR2 SQIVND (reference sequence). This CDR3 region has 15 residues. Trimming took 3 bases from V and 4 from J, leaving 13 bases between them. The CDR3, as DNA: TGTGCCAGTAGTATTGCCGGGACTGCATACAATGAGCAGTTCTTC. Its protein product is CASSIAGTAYNEQFF.

This rearrangement joins TRBV6-2 or TRBV6-3 to TRBJ2-1; D is uncertain. V dropped 8 bases and J dropped 2 bases, with 13 bases sitting between them. This CDR3 is built from 14 residues. CDR1 and CDR2 from the germline V gene are MNHEY and SVGEGT. CDR3 region: CASGWSGTYNEQFF. DNA for the CDR3: TGTGCCAGCGGATGGTCGGGTACCTACAATGAGCAGTTCTTC.

In this sample, this clonotype turned up a few times. This chain connects TRBV4-1 to TRBJ2-7; 7 bases align to TRBD1. The CDR3 has 13 residues. V gave up 3 bases and J gave up 2 bases; unmatched junction bases: 1. Germline-derived CDR1 and CDR2 are MGHRA and YSYEKL. The CDR3 here is CASSQGQPYEQYF. The CDR3 DNA is TGCGCCAGCAGCCAGGGACAGCCCTACGAGCAGTACTTC.

The V and J genes are TRBV6-1 and TRBJ2-5, with D hard to call. Trimming took off 5 bases at V and 3 bases at J, with 10 bases between the two ends. Germline V gene data show CDR1 as MNHNS and CDR2 as SASEGT. The CDR3 loop spans 13 amino acids. This CDR3 reads CASSRRREETQYF. CDR3 nucleotides: TGTGCCAGCAGTAGAAGACGAGAAGAGACCCAGTACTTC.

This rearrangement joins TRBV2 to TRBJ2-3, with D hard to call. V shed 5 bases and J shed 2 bases, with 14 bases lying between them. The germline gives CDR1 SNHLY, CDR2 FYNNEI. The CDR3 has 15 residues. The CDR3 protein is CASSYSKMATDTQYF. For the CDR3, the DNA is TGTGCCAGCAGTTACAGCAAAATGGCCACAGATACGCAGTATTTT.

The V call is TRBV9, the J call TRBJ2-5, with TRBD2 matching over 10 bases. The end of the DNA fits TRBJ2-7 better, so the J call may be wrong. Looked up from germline, CDR1 is SGDLS and CDR2 is YYNGEE. CDR3 length equals 16 residues. The CDR3 here is CASSRAPAGGPYEQYF. The CDR3 DNA reads as TGTGCCAGCAGCAGAGCCCCAGCGGGAGGGCCTTACGAGCAGTACTTC.

This clonotype was found once. The J gene is TRBJ2-7, the V gene TRBV3-1; no clear D. The CDR3 runs to 13 residues. V lost 0 bases and J 3 bases, leaving 6 bases between the germline ends. The germline V gene has CDR1 LGHDT and CDR2 YNNKEL (reference sequence). Written as DNA, the CDR3 is TGTGCCAGCAGCCAAGATGTCAACTACGAGCAGTACTTC. Its translation is CASSQDVNYEQYF.

This clonotype was seen a few times. A much larger clone sits a single nucleotide away, making a read error possible. The chain combines TRBV6-2 or TRBV6-3 with TRBJ2-1, with 7 bases matching TRBD2. The DNA end favors TRBJ2-7, so the J call may be wrong. This CDR3 contains 14 residues. From germline, CDR1 is MNHEY and CDR2 SVGEGT. The CDR3 reads CASQAGQSYNEQYF. CDR3 DNA sequence: TGTGCCAGCCAAGCGGGGCAAAGCTACAATGAGCAGTACTTC.

This clonotype showed up many times. The chain recombines TRBV7-2 with TRBJ1-5; D unresolved. The germline V and J ends were trimmed by 7 bases and 6 bases, with 16 bases remaining between them. Germline V CDR1 and CDR2: SGHTA, FQGNSA. The CDR3 has 14 amino acids. DNA of the CDR3: TGTGCCAGCAACGAGGCAGTGGGAAGTCAGCCCCAGCATTTT. It codes for CASNEAVGSQPQHF.

As regards this clonotype: A read error may produce the germline difference seen at one junction end. V is TRBV7-7 and J is TRBJ2-3, with D perhaps matching TRBD2 (5 bases). CDR3 length: 15 residues. Germline lookup yields CDR1 SSHAT and CDR2 FNYEAQ (reference sequence). The CDR3 DNA follows: TGTGCTAGCACCCTGACTACGAGTAGCACAGATACGCAGTATTTT. It codes for CASTLTTSSTDTQYF.

The chain is built from TRBV11-2 and TRBJ2-5; 7 positions match TRBD1. Germline V gene lookup returns CDR1 SGHAT and CDR2 FQNNGV. V trimming: 8 bases; J trimming: 1 base; junction bases outside the gene matches: 1. The CDR3 covers 12 residues. CDR3 region: CASGQVQETQYF. CDR3 bases: TGTGCCAGCGGACAGGTCCAAGAGACCCAGTACTTC.